The next 2 T cell receptor beta chains were all read from a single sample in a study of blood T cell repertoires in COVID-19. The method was immunoSEQ multiplex PCR; TCRdb's version includes in-frame clones alone and lacks a portion of them. Counted here are some 120,000 clones, about 85% occurring once; the ten biggest clones make up about 3.3%. Sample: peripheral blood. These receptors originate from a woman older than 75 with COVID-19, enrolled during active disease.

This chain connects TRBV4-1 to TRBJ1-2; 10 positions agree with TRBD1. Per germline, CDR1 MGHRA and CDR2 YSYEKL. This CDR3 has 14 residues. After removal of 4 bases from V and 4 bases from J, the junction contained 3 bases not matched to a gene. The CDR3 loop reads CASSPDRGVYGYTF. The CDR3 coding sequence is TGCGCCAGCAGCCCGGACAGGGGGGTCTATGGCTACACCTTC.

The chain uses TRBV5-1 and TRBJ1-4; tentatively, D is TRBD1 (6 bases). The CDR3 consists of 14 residues. CDR1 and CDR2 from the germline V gene are SGHRS and YFSETQ. Between the trimmed V and J ends, which lost 4 bases and 6 bases, there was a span of 13 bases. CDR3 amino acids: CASSPGAADEKLFF. The CDR3 DNA sequence: TGCGCCAGCAGCCCAGGGGCGGCGGATGAAAAACTGTTTTTT.